Each of the 10 T cell receptor beta chains below was sequenced from the same sample in a study of vaccination and CD4 T cells after COVID-19. Once obtained from cultured CD4+ T cells, the DNA was sequenced using the Oncomine TCR Beta short-read assay. In TCRdb, the PCR reads were re-called with MiXCR into one record per CDR3 protein. The sample lists about 5,600 distinct CDR3 sequences, about 40% occurring once. For these TCRs, the target antigens are not known. Treatment noted: roughly ten-day PBMC culture with coronavirus spike peptide pools or control peptides (ViraFEST assay). Input material: CD4+ T cells from blood, cultured in vitro. Receptors were obtained from a human donor who had recovered from COVID-19.

This chain links TRBV7-9 with TRBJ1-2; 9 positions agree with TRBD1. The CDR3 is 14 residues long. Trimming removed 3 bases from V and 3 bases from J; junction bases left unmatched: 2. Germline loops: CDR1 SEHNR, CDR2 FQNEAQ (reference sequence). The CDR3 spells CASSFTGGDYGYTF. The DNA of the CDR3 is TGTGCCAGCAGCTTTACAGGGGGCGACTATGGCTACACCTTC.

The DNA of the CDR3 is TGTGCCAGCAGTGAACGACAGGGCGGCTATGGCTACACCTTC. Translating gives CASSERQGGYGYTF. This chain connects TRBV25-1 to TRBJ1-2; TRBD1 aligns across 7 bases. Germline V gene sequence: CDR1 MGHDK, CDR2 SYGVNS. This CDR3 has 14 amino acids. V was pared by 2 bases and J by 4 bases, with 4 bases of the junction left unmatched.

This clonotype appeared a single time. The chain is built from TRBV7-2 and TRBJ1-2; 8 bases map to TRBD1. The CDR3 is made up of 16 amino acids. The germline CDR1 and CDR2 sequences are SGHTA and FQGNSA. Losses at the gene ends were 2 bases for V and 5 bases for J; bases not matched to a gene: 10. The CDR3 coding sequence is TGTGCCAGCAGCTTACGTCAGGGGGCCGTTCGGTATGGCTACACCTTC. Amino acids: CASSLRQGAVRYGYTF.

The V and J genes are TRBV20-1 and TRBJ1-2; D gene unclear. The CDR3 is 15 amino acids. Germline CDR1 and CDR2: DFQATT and SNEGSKA (reference sequence). Trimming took 1 base from V and 8 from J, leaving 20 bases between them. The CDR3 DNA reads TGCAGTGCTAGAGGGGAATCCGGGAGGACGGTCGGCTACACCTTC. Protein: CSARGESGRTVGYTF.

The chain uses TRBV7-2 and TRBJ2-7, with D tentatively TRBD2 (6 bases). Germline-derived CDR1 and CDR2 are SGHTA and FQGNSA. V was cut by 0 bases and J by 0 bases, with 9 bases left in between. The CDR3 is 15 amino acids. The CDR3: CASSLAGGGSYEQYF. CDR3 sequence (DNA): TGTGCCAGCAGCTTAGCCGGGGGAGGCTCCTACGAGCAGTACTTC.

The rearrangement joins TRBV5-1 to TRBJ2-5; D possibly corresponds to TRBD1 (6 bases). The germline CDR1 and CDR2 sequences are SGHRS and YFSETQ. V was cut by 4 bases and J by 2 bases, with 12 bases left in between. The CDR3 is 14 amino acids. CDR3 sequence: CASSPSGQQETQYF. The CDR3 DNA is TGCGCCAGCAGCCCCAGCGGACAGCAAGAGACCCAGTACTTC.

The chain has TRBV29-1 and TRBJ1-2, with D uncertain. The germline V gene encodes CDR1 SQVTM and CDR2 ANQGSEA. There are 13 residues in the CDR3. V was trimmed by 1 base and J by 4 bases, leaving 10 bases between them. The CDR3 nucleotides are TGCAGCGTTGAAGGGAGGAGCGGCTATGGCTACACCTTC. Protein: CSVEGRSGYGYTF.

The sample holds a few counts of this clonotype. This chain links TRBV20-1 with TRBJ2-5; possibly TRBD1 for D (5 bases). Germline-derived CDR1 and CDR2 are DFQATT and SNEGSKA (reference sequence). CDR3 length equals 14 residues. The V end was cut by 3 bases, the J end by 0 bases, with 11 bases between. In DNA, the CDR3 is TGCAGTGCTAGGGACAACCGGTACCAAGAGACCCAGTACTTC. It translates to CSARDNRYQETQYF.

The gene calls are TRBV20-1 and TRBJ2-5; 7 bases are a match to TRBD2. V was clipped by 6 bases and J by 4 bases; unmatched bases: 5. Germline assignment: CDR1 DFQATT and CDR2 SNEGSKA (reference sequence). This CDR3 is 12 amino acids long. CDR3 amino acids: CSALTSRETQYF. The CDR3 DNA sequence: TGCAGTGCATTGACTAGCAGAGAGACCCAGTACTTC.

The chain uses TRBV7-6 and TRBJ1-2; D is undetermined. This CDR3 is built from 13 residues. Germline V CDR1 and CDR2: SGHVS, FNYEAQ. The V and J ends lost 5 bases and 2 bases respectively, with 9 bases between them. The CDR3, as DNA: TGTGCCAGCAGCCTGGCCCCCAACTATGGCTACACCTTC. Translating gives CASSLAPNYGYTF.